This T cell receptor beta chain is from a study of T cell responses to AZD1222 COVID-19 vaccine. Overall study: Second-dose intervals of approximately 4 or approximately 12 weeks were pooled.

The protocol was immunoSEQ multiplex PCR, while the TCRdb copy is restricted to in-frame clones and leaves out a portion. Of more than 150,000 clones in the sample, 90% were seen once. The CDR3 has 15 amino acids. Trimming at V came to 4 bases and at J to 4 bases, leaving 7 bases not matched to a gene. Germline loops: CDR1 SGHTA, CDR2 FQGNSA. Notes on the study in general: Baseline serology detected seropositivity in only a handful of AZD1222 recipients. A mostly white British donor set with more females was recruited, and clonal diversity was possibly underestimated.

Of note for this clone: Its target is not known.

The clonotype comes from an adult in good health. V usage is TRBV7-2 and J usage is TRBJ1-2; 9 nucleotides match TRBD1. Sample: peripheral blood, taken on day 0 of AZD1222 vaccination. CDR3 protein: CASSSSGQGGYGYTF. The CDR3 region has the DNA TGTGCCAGCAGCTCGTCGGGACAGGGAGGCTATGGCTACACCTTC. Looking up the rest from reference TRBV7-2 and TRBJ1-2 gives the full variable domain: GAGVSQSPSNKVTEKGKDVELRCDPISGHTALYWYRQSLGQGLEFLIYFQGNSAPDKSGLPSDRFSAERTGGSVSTLTIQRTQQEDSAVYLCASSSSGQGGYGYTFGSGTRLTVV.